The 2 T cell receptor beta chains below come from one sample, sequenced in a study of identical twins. One entry per CDR3 protein results from TCRdb running MiXCR on the 5' RACE reads. Of some 760,000 distinct CDR3 sequences detected, 15% to 20% appear once; the ten largest clones hold around 13%. These sequences were also reported in another study, on T cells expressing NK-cell markers.

What was sequenced was PBMCs. All receptors derive from a woman aged 18-35 years in good health.

The rearrangement joins TRBV12-3 or TRBV12-4 to TRBJ1-5; D remains unclear. The CDR3 contains 12 residues. Trimming stripped 6 bases from V and 8 bases from J, with 11 bases between. CDR3 DNA sequence: TGTGCCAGCAGCCGAAGTATTGAGCCCCAGCATTTT. Protein sequence: CASSRSIEPQHF.

The gene calls are TRBV29-1 and TRBJ2-2; D is possibly TRBD2 (5 bases). In germline, CDR1 is SQVTM, CDR2 ANQGSEA. CDR3 size: 12 residues. V shed 0 bases and J shed 6 bases, with 5 bases lying between them. DNA of the CDR3: TGCAGCGTTGAAGAGGGAGCCGGGGAGCTGTTTTTT. Protein: CSVEEGAGELFF.